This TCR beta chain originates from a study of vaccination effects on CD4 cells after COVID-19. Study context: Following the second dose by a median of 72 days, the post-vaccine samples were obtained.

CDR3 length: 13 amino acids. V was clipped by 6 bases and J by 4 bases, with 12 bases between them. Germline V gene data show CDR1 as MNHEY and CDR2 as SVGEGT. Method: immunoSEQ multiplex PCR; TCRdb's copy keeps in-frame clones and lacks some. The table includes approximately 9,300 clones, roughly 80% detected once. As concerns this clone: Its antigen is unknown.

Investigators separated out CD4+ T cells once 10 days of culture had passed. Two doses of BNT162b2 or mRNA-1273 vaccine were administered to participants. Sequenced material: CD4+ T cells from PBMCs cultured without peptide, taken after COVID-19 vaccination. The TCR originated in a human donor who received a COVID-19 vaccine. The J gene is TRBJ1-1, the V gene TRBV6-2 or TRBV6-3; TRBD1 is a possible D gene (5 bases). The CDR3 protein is CASSPGGGTEAFF. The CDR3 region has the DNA TGTGCCAGCAGCCCCGGGGGGGGCACTGAAGCTTTCTTT.